This TCR beta chain was documented in a study of T cell responses to AZD1222 COVID-19 vaccine. With regard to this clone: No antigen is known for it.

Study results and limitations: Repertoire sampling happened only post peak T cell response. Spike as a whole was targeted by vaccine-associated CD4 TCRs, dominant at 160-218 and 743-854.

The assay was immunoSEQ multiplex PCR, and TCRdb's table has in-frame clones only and misses some. The table includes 160,000 or so clones, roughly nine tenths detected once. The CDR3 length is 16 residues. Germline V CDR1 and CDR2: SGDLS, YYNGEE. J lost 2 bases, V lost 0 bases, and 3 bases had no gene match. The starting material was peripheral blood, obtained on day 0 of AZD1222 vaccination. The receptor's source is an adult in good health. The chain joins TRBV9 to TRBJ1-3, with TRBD1 matching 9 bases. The CDR3 DNA sequence: TGTGCCAGCAGCGTAGCTGGACAGGGGACTGGAAACACCATATATTTT. Translating it yields CASSVAGQGTGNTIYF. The full variable domain, in which reference TRBV9 and TRBJ1-3 provide the parts outside the CDR3, is DSGVTQTPKHLITATGQRVTLRCSPRSGDLSVYWYQQSLDQGLQFLIQYYNGEERAKGNILERFSAQQFPDLHSELNLSSLELGDSALYFCASSVAGQGTGNTIYFGEGSWLTVV.